This T cell receptor beta chain was sequenced during a study of CD8+CD57+ T cells in acquired aplastic anemia. Study context: Isolated CD4+ and CD8+ cells, once sorted, yielded DNA averaging around 3 ug. Findings and limits, study-wide: Twenty-nine CD8+ CDR3 sequences were shared between patients and controls. The CD8+ Simpson's diversity of patients and controls was not significantly different.

CDR3 length equals 16 residues. Germline V gene lookup returns CDR1 ENHRY and CDR2 SYGVKD. The template used for profiling TCR beta VDJ and CDR3 was genomic DNA. One entry per CDR3 protein, called by TCRdb with MiXCR from the reads. The repertoire consists of around 130,000 distinct CDR3 sequences, with approximately 61% occurring once and the leading ten covering roughly 29%. About this clonotype itself: Antigen: not known. At one of its ends the junction is not consistent with the germline gene, which may arise from a read error.

Individuals selected for sequencing had exhibited CD8+CD57+ cell expansion on flow cytometry. Therapy had not been given to patients before blood sampling. The chain uses TRBV10-3 and TRBJ2-7; 9 bases match TRBD2. Sequences were obtained from sorted CD4+, CD8+, or CD8+CD57+ T cells (not recorded which) from PBMCs. This clonotype was obtained from a human donor with aplastic anemia. CDR3 loop: CAISDPAGGPSYEQYF. CDR3 bases: TGTGCCATCAGTGATCCAGCGGGGGGTCCATCCTACGAGCAGTACTTT.